These T cell receptor beta chains were read from a single sample in a study of blood T cell repertoires in COVID-19. TCRdb's copy holds only in-frame clones and misses some; the assay was immunoSEQ multiplex PCR. The data show about 110,000 clones, more than 70% seen once. Sequencing was performed on peripheral blood. Source of these receptors: a woman between 45 and 65 years old with acute or convalescent COVID-19. CDR3s include the opening cysteine and the closing phenylalanine or tryptophan. A D gene is named only where the DNA matches it firmly. Only some rows state a clone size, as once, few, many or a class for expanded clones.

size	V	D	J	CDR3	DNA
once	TRBV18	TRBD1	TRBJ2-7	CASSPTDRGTYEQYF	TGTGCCAGCTCGCCAACGGACAGGGGGACCTACGAGCAGTACTTC
-	TRBV11-2	-	TRBJ1-3	CASSVSGFTIYF	TGTGCCAGCAGCGTATCAGGGTTCACCATATATTTT
-	TRBV6-5	TRBD1	TRBJ1-3	CATRTGLSSGNTIYF	TGTGCCACTCGGACAGGGCTTAGCTCTGGAAACACCATATATTTT
-	TRBV2	-	TRBJ1-1	CASTNKRVNTEAFF	TGTGCCAGCACCAATAAGCGAGTCAACACTGAAGCTTTCTTT
few	TRBV10-3	TRBD1	TRBJ2-1	CAISGGTDYNEQFF	TGTGCCATCAGTGGGGGGACAGACTACAATGAGCAGTTCTTC
-	TRBV19	TRBD2	TRBJ2-2	CASIRSGGYTGELFF	TGTGCCAGTATTAGGAGCGGGGGGTACACCGGGGAGCTGTTTTTT
-	TRBV9	TRBD1	TRBJ1-1	CASSALDRQFAEAFF	TGTGCCAGCAGCGCCCTGGACAGGCAGTTCGCTGAAGCTTTCTTT
-	TRBV18	-	TRBJ1-3	CASSIRSGGSSGNTIYF	TGTGCCAGCTCGATCCGGAGCGGGGGAAGCTCTGGAAACACCATATATTTT
-	TRBV4-1	-	TRBJ1-2	CASSQDRQGQSLNYGYTF	TGCGCCAGCAGCCAAGATCGGCAGGGGCAGTCCCTTAACTATGGCTACACCTTC
-	TRBV11-3	-	TRBJ2-7	CASSGVGGEQYF	TGTGCCAGTTCCGGGGTTGGCGGCGAGCAGTACTTC
-	TRBV27	TRBD1	TRBJ1-1	CASRTQGAMNTEAFF	TGTGCCAGCAGAACGCAGGGGGCAATGAACACTGAAGCTTTCTTT
-	TRBV27	TRBD1	TRBJ1-2	CASSFRTGFYGYTF	TGTGCCAGCAGTTTCCGGACAGGCTTCTATGGCTACACCTTC
-	TRBV24-1	-	TRBJ1-5	CATSEPGGPLGQPQHF	TGTGCCACCAGTGAACCGGGGGGGCCCTTGGGGCAGCCCCAGCATTTT
-	TRBV11-3	TRBD2	TRBJ2-1	CASSLAGTSTHEQFF	TGTGCCAGCAGCTTGGCCGGGACTAGCACACATGAGCAGTTCTTC
-	TRBV6-5	-	TRBJ2-5	CASRRGQWAETQYF	TGTGCCAGCAGAAGAGGACAGTGGGCGGAGACCCAGTACTTC